This passage covers 24 T cell receptor beta chains from one sample sequenced in a study of T cells after yellow fever vaccination. TCRdb fed the 5' RACE reads into MiXCR, producing one record per CDR3 protein. This sample yields roughly 520,000 distinct CDR3 sequences, of which around a fifth are seen a single time; approximately 16% belongs to the top ten. The source material was PBMCs, sampled less than 25 days after the first yellow fever vaccination. The receptors come from a man aged 18 to 35 who received the YFV17D yellow fever vaccine.

The V gene is TRBV11-2, the J gene TRBJ1-3; possibly TRBD1 for D (6 bases). The V end was cut by 6 bases, the J end by 2 bases, with 17 bases between. The CDR3 spans 16 residues. Germline V gene sequence: CDR1 SGHAT, CDR2 FQNNGV. The DNA for the CDR3 is TGTGCCAGCAGACTACTTGACAGGAGCGCTGGAAACACCATATATTTT. Translation gives CASRLLDRSAGNTIYF.

This clonotype was found a few times. The V and J genes are TRBV18 and TRBJ1-1, with D possibly being TRBD1 (6 bases). Germline V lookup: CDR1 KGHSH, CDR2 LQKENI. This CDR3 is 18 amino acids long. Trimming cost V 6 bases and J 1 base, with 24 bases left between them. CDR3 sequence: CASSFDMGAWAKNTEAFF. Written as DNA, the CDR3 is TGTGCCAGCTCGTTCGACATGGGGGCGTGGGCGAAGAACACTGAAGCTTTCTTT. The complete variable domain, with remaining parts taken from reference TRBV18 and TRBJ1-1, reads NAGVMQNPRHLVRRRGQEARLRCSPMKGHSHVYWYRQLPEEGLKFMVYLQKENIIDESGMPKERFSAEFPKEGPSILRIQQVVRGDSAAYFCASSFDMGAWAKNTEAFFGQGTRLTVV.

This chain joins TRBV4-1 and TRBJ1-2, with TRBD1 matching 7 bases. The CDR3 spans 15 residues. V lost 5 bases and J lost 2; bases outside the gene matches: 8. Per the germline V gene, CDR1 is MGHRA and CDR2 is YSYEKL. As DNA, the CDR3 is TGCGCCAGCAGCGCCGATCCGACAGGGAACTATGGCTACACCTTC. Translated, it gives CASSADPTGNYGYTF.

This clonotype has more than one count but fewer than ten. The chain links TRBV9 to TRBJ2-2; D may be TRBD1 or TRBD2 (5 bases each). The CDR3 totals 14 residues. With 6 bases removed from V and 3 bases from J, the gap between germline ends came to 12 bases. Germline V gene sequence: CDR1 SGDLS, CDR2 YYNGEE. The CDR3 loop reads CASTRLGDTGELFF. Written as DNA, the CDR3 is TGTGCCAGCACCCGATTGGGGGACACCGGGGAGCTGTTTTTT.

This rearrangement joins TRBV6-6 to TRBJ2-5; D remains ambiguous. The germline gives CDR1 MNHNY, CDR2 SVGAGI (reference sequence). Between the trimmed V and J ends, which lost 4 bases and 1 base, there was a span of 7 bases. This CDR3 is 13 amino acids long. The chain's CDR3 is CASSSAAQETQYF. CDR3 DNA: TGTGCCAGCAGTTCTGCTGCCCAAGAGACCCAGTACTTC.

This chain uses TRBV4-3 with TRBJ2-5; TRBD2 might be the D (6 bases). Germline-derived CDR1 and CDR2 are LGHNA and YSLEER. The CDR3 sequence is 17 residues long. V lost 4 bases and J 5 bases, leaving 23 bases between the germline ends. The CDR3 DNA sequence: TGCGCCAGCAGCCCAGGCATGGGGAGGAGTGGGTTCGAGACCCAGTACTTC. Its translation is CASSPGMGRSGFETQYF.

This chain uses TRBV3-1 with TRBJ1-1, with a possible D match to TRBD1 (5 bases). V was cut by 0 bases and J by 8 bases, with 16 bases left in between. The length of the CDR3 is 15 residues. Germline lookup yields CDR1 LGHDT and CDR2 YNNKEL (reference sequence). As DNA, the CDR3 is TGTGCCAGCAGCCAAGATCATACGGGGGTTGGGGAAGCTTTCTTT. Its protein is CASSQDHTGVGEAFF.

The CDR3 nucleotides read TGTGCCAGCAGCAAGTGGGGAGGGCAAAGCGATGAGCAGTTCTTC. Its protein is CASSKWGGQSDEQFF. V usage is TRBV7-2 and J usage is TRBJ2-1; 7 positions match TRBD2. The V and J ends lost 5 bases and 8 bases, in that order; junction bases with no gene match: 12. This CDR3 contains 15 residues. CDR1 and CDR2 from the germline V gene are SGHTA and FQGNSA.

This clonotype has a handful of counts. The genes are TRBV7-8 and TRBJ2-7; tentative D call: TRBD2 (6 bases). This CDR3 spans 15 amino acids. Germline values: CDR1 SGHVS, CDR2 FQNEAQ. The V end lost 5 bases, the J end lost 3 bases, and 17 bases lay between the germline ends. CDR3 protein: CASSPREGEDYEQYF. The CDR3 DNA is TGTGCCAGCAGCCCCAGGGAAGGGGAGGACTACGAGCAGTACTTC.

This chain uses TRBV6-5 with TRBJ1-4, with D uncertain. CDR3 length: 16 residues. From germline, CDR1 is MNHEY and CDR2 SVGAGI. The V and J ends lost 2 bases and 5 bases respectively, with 15 bases between them. DNA of the CDR3: TGTGCCAGCAGTTACGCCCGTGGACGGGAGAATGAAAAACTGTTTTTT. Translation: CASSYARGRENEKLFF.

This clonotype is a singleton in its sample. The V and J genes are TRBV6-5 and TRBJ2-1; 7 nucleotides match TRBD2. This CDR3 is 17 amino acids long. CDR1 MNHEY and CDR2 SVGAGI come from the germline V gene. Trimming removed 4 bases from V and 0 bases from J; junction bases left unmatched: 9. The CDR3 region has the DNA TGTGCCAGCAGTTCCCAGGGAGGGCTCAGCTCCTACAATGAGCAGTTCTTC. Translating it yields CASSSQGGLSSYNEQFF.

The chain is built from TRBV24-1 and TRBJ2-3; tentative D call: TRBD2 (5 bases). Germline CDR1 is KGHDR and CDR2 is SFDVKD. Trimming removed 0 bases at V and 0 bases at J, with 9 bases between. CDR3 length: 16 residues. The CDR3 loop is CATSDLQRTSTDTQYF. The CDR3, as DNA: TGTGCCACCAGTGATTTGCAGAGGACTAGCACAGATACGCAGTATTTT.

This clonotype has just a few counts. The J gene is TRBJ2-1, the V gene TRBV6-1; D tentatively fits TRBD1 or TRBD2 (6 bases each). This CDR3 is 16 amino acids long. V lost 2 bases to trimming and J lost 1 base, with 12 bases between them. Germline loops: CDR1 MNHNS, CDR2 SASEGT. The CDR3 region is CASSEIGGLSYNEQFF. CDR3 DNA sequence: TGTGCCAGCAGTGAAATTGGGGGGCTGTCCTACAATGAGCAGTTCTTC.

This chain uses TRBV9 with TRBJ1-3; D gene ambiguous. Germline CDR1 reads SGDLS; CDR2 reads YYNGEE. The CDR3 has 15 residues. V lost 4 bases, J lost 4 bases, and 15 bases lay in between. The DNA for the CDR3 is TGTGCCAGCAGCCCGAGAAATCCAGGAGGAAACACCATATATTTT. This translates into CASSPRNPGGNTIYF. The full variable domain, its missing parts supplied by reference TRBV9 and TRBJ1-3, is DSGVTQTPKHLITATGQRVTLRCSPRSGDLSVYWYQQSLDQGLQFLIQYYNGEERAKGNILERFSAQQFPDLHSELNLSSLELGDSALYFCASSPRNPGGNTIYFGEGSWLTVV.

The sample holds a few counts of this clonotype. V is TRBV20-1 and J is TRBJ2-1; tentative D call: TRBD2 (5 bases). Germline assignment: CDR1 DFQATT and CDR2 SNEGSKA (reference sequence). Trimming stripped 0 bases from V and 2 bases from J, with 11 bases between. The CDR3 spans 15 residues. CDR3 loop: CSARDRGKPYNEQFF. CDR3 DNA: TGCAGTGCTAGAGATCGAGGGAAGCCCTACAATGAGCAGTTCTTC.

The rearrangement joins TRBV6-1 to TRBJ2-1, with D unclear. V was cut by 7 bases and J by 2 bases, with 12 bases left in between. Germline V gene sequence: CDR1 MNHNS, CDR2 SASEGT. The CDR3 runs 14 residues. The CDR3 bases are TGTGCCAGCACAGCTGACTTGACCTACAATGAGCAGTTCTTC. Amino acids: CASTADLTYNEQFF.

The chain uses TRBV29-1 and TRBJ2-7, with unresolved D. The CDR3 is 14 amino acids. CDR1 SQVTM and CDR2 ANQGSEA come from the germline V gene. The V gene lost 4 bases and the J gene lost 2 bases, with 15 bases spanning the gap. CDR3 sequence reads: CSVVWSPWAYEQYF. CDR3 DNA sequence: TGCAGCGTTGTTTGGTCACCTTGGGCCTACGAGCAGTACTTC.

The chain has TRBV7-8 and TRBJ1-4, with D maybe TRBD1 (6 bases). Germline-derived CDR1 and CDR2 are SGHVS and FQNEAQ. The CDR3 is 19 residues long. V lost 1 base and J 8 bases, leaving 26 bases between the germline ends. CDR3 sequence reads: CASSLDWMGDTDGWEKLFF. The CDR3 coding sequence is TGTGCCAGCAGCTTAGACTGGATGGGGGACACCGACGGTTGGGAAAAACTGTTTTTT.

The chain has TRBV6-5 and TRBJ2-3; D remains ambiguous. There are 13 residues in the CDR3. Germline V lookup: CDR1 MNHEY, CDR2 SVGAGI. Trimming removed 2 bases at V and 5 bases at J, with 8 bases between. Written as DNA, the CDR3 is TGTGCCAGCAGTTACCCAGCCGGAGATACGCAGTATTTT. Translation gives CASSYPAGDTQYF.

The V call is TRBV4-3, the J call TRBJ2-3, with D tentatively TRBD1 (5 bases). This CDR3 region has 15 residues. Trimming pared 0 bases from V and 0 bases from J, leaving 7 bases between. Germline V gene lookup returns CDR1 LGHNA and CDR2 YSLEER. The CDR3 DNA reads TGCGCCAGCAGCCAAGATCCAGGGAGCACAGATACGCAGTATTTT. It translates to CASSQDPGSTDTQYF.

This clonotype was seen only a few times. J is TRBJ2-7 and V is TRBV9; D perhaps matches TRBD2 (5 bases). Trimming took 3 bases from V and 1 from J, leaving 14 bases between them. Germline values: CDR1 SGDLS, CDR2 YYNGEE. The CDR3 is 15 residues long. CDR3 region: CASSAEAGLSYEQYF. Here the CDR3 DNA reads TGTGCCAGCAGCGCAGAGGCGGGCCTATCCTACGAGCAGTACTTC.

The V gene is TRBV5-1, the J gene TRBJ2-1; no clear D. Germline CDR1 reads SGHRS; CDR2 reads YFSETQ. There are 15 residues in the CDR3. V was shortened by 2 bases and J by 2 bases, with 11 bases between the two germline ends. This CDR3 is CASSFLGMAYNEQFF. CDR3 sequence (DNA): TGCGCCAGCAGCTTCCTAGGGATGGCCTACAATGAGCAGTTCTTC.

This clonotype was recorded many times. V and J are TRBV9 and TRBJ2-1; no reliable D call. The CDR3 runs 14 residues. CDR1 is SGDLS, CDR2 YYNGEE, per germline. Trimming left V 4 bases short and J 2 bases short, with 10 bases between. The CDR3 DNA reads TGTGCCAGCAGCCGGGTGGGGACCTACAATGAGCAGTTCTTC. It codes for CASSRVGTYNEQFF.

Regarding this clonotype: One end of the junction does not line up with germline, which may come from a read error. The chain employs TRBV12-3 or TRBV12-4 and TRBJ2-7, with D perhaps matching TRBD1 or TRBD2 (6 bases each). The CDR3 has 16 amino acids. CDR3 residues: CASSLRDITVGGEQYF. The CDR3, as DNA: TGTGCAAGCAGCCTCCGGGATATCACAGTAGGGGGGGAGCAGTACTTC.